The following is a TCR beta chain sequence with its context. Antigen: not known. The CDR3 has 16 amino acids. The germline CDR1 and CDR2 sequences are MGHRA and YSYEKL. The V gene lost 3 bases and the J gene lost 0 bases, with 14 bases spanning the gap. The sample originates from a study of CD8+ T cells in alopecia areata. RNA, once extracted, was reverse transcribed into cDNA for use as the sequencing template. The repertoire was sequenced with immunoSEQ multiplex PCR; TCRdb's copy has only in-frame clones and lacks some. Found here are some 110,000 clones, around 61% of them singletons; the top ten hold 2.5% to 3.5%. Study-wide points: Lesional tissue from the scalp (especially in alopecia totalis/universalis) showed higher clonality than normal scalp. Scalp sequencing captures resident alphabeta T cells of normal skin too.

Sorting from PBMCs produced CD4+ and CD8+ T cells. The TCR originated in a human donor in good health. This chain connects TRBV4-1 to TRBJ1-1; unclear D gene. What was sequenced was CD4+ T cells sorted from blood. The CDR3 region is CASSHQKDYMNTEAFF. CDR3 sequence (DNA): TGCGCCAGCAGCCATCAAAAGGATTACATGAACACTGAAGCTTTCTTT.